This TCR beta chain derives from a study of human T cells and chemical hapten exposure. TCRdb used MiXCR to reprocess the RACE reads, holding one entry per CDR3 protein. In the table there are approximately 370,000 distinct CDR3 sequences, about 5% of which are singletons. Regarding time point: pre-sensitization, week 0. Stated treatment: therapeutic diphenylcyclopropenone sensitization with weekly scalp DPC. Germline loops: CDR1 MDHEN, CDR2 SYDVKM. V was trimmed by 8 bases and J by 3 bases, leaving 17 bases between them. The CDR3 runs 15 residues. V and J are TRBV28 and TRBJ2-1; D might be TRBD2 (6 bases). The clonotype originates from a woman between 18 and 29 years old with alopecia areata. Some clones in this sample may be carry-over from other donors' samples. The sample here was whole blood, taken in connection with sensitization to the hapten diphenylcyclopropenone (DPC). The CDR3 nucleotides are TGTGCCAGCGGTCCGGGGTCGGGGGTCTACAATGAGCAGTTCTTC. This translates into CASGPGSGVYNEQFF.